This T cell receptor beta chain was sequenced during a study of vaccination effects on CD4 cells after COVID-19. On this clone: Its antigen is still unknown.

Generated by immunoSEQ multiplex PCR, the TCRdb table keeps only in-frame clones and is missing some. The table shows approximately 45,000 clones, with about 74% occurring only once. The CDR3 is 16 residues long. With 0 bases removed from V and 2 bases from J, the gap between germline ends came to 15 bases. CDR1 is SGHKS and CDR2 is YYEKEE in the germline V gene (reference sequence). Study results and limitations: In convalescents, spike-reactive clones (those seen post-vaccine) were mainly new vaccine-induced clones.

A roughly ten-day culture period preceded the isolation of CD4+ T cells. This material consisted of CD4+ T cells from PBMCs cultured without peptide, taken before COVID-19 vaccination. The source of this sequence is a human donor who had a prior SARS-CoV-2 infection. This chain uses TRBV5-5 with TRBJ2-7, with D perhaps given as TRBD1 or TRBD2 (5 bases each). The CDR3 here is CASSLGGTDETYEQYF. Here the CDR3 DNA reads TGTGCCAGCAGCTTGGGTGGGACCGACGAGACCTACGAGCAGTACTTC.